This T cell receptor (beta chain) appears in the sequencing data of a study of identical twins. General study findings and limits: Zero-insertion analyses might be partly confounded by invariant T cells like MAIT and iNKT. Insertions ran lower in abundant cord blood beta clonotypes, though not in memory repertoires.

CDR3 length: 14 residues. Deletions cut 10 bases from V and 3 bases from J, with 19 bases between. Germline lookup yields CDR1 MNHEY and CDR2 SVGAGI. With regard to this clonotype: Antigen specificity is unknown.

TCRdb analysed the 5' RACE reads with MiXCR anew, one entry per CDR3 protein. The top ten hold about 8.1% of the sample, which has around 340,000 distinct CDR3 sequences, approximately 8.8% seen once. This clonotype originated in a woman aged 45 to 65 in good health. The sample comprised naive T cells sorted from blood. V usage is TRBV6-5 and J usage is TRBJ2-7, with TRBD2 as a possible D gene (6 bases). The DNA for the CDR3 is TGTGCCACCCCAAGGAGGGCACCCTACTACGAGCAGTACTTC. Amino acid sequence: CATPRRAPYYEQYF.